The following is a T cell receptor (beta chain) sequence with its context. This specimen belongs to a study of CXCR3-negative and CXCR3-positive naive CD8 T cells. Each TRB cDNA library was prepared by 5' RACE (with UMI labels). TCRdb reprocessed the 5' RACE reads, keeping one entry per CDR3 protein, no DNA. Listed are 50,000 to 60,000 distinct CDR3 sequences; roughly 0.42% falls within the top ten. CD45RO-CCR7+CD27+CD95- marked naive CD8+ T cells. Germline values: CDR1 SEHNR, CDR2 FQNEAQ (reference sequence). This CDR3 region has 13 residues. The sequenced sample consisted of naive CXCR3- CD8+ T cells from blood. Subset specified: CD45RO-CCR7+CD27+CD95- naive CD8+ T cells lacking CXCR3 (TNR3-). This chain links TRBV7-9 with TRBJ2-5. The clonotype comes from a human donor in good health. Some clones in this sample may be carry-over from other donors' samples. CDR3 loop: CASSLAGWETQYF.